Following are 11 T cell receptor beta chains from one sample sequenced in a study of prognosis after radiotherapy for stage I lung cancer. CDR3 of TCR beta was amplified from genomic DNA via a two-round multiplex PCR. Amplification in first-round PCR relied on primers specific to each TRBV and TRBJ gene. Using its own MiXCR run on the multiplex PCR reads, TCRdb lists one record per CDR3 protein. The profile shows about 26,000 distinct CDR3 sequences, roughly 30% of them singletons. The sequenced sample was PBMCs, obtained before or after stereotactic body radiation therapy (not recorded which). The origin of the receptors is a donor aged 50 or older with non-small cell lung cancer.

This clonotype was seen ten or more times. CDR3 DNA sequence: TGTGCCATCAGTGAGAAGGGACAGGGGCTACAGCCCCAGCATTTT. Protein sequence: CAISEKGQGLQPQHF. The V call is TRBV10-3, the J call TRBJ1-5; TRBD1 matches at 10 bases. The V gene end was trimmed by 2 bases and the J gene end by 7 bases; junction bases not matched to a gene: 5. The CDR3 is 15 amino acids. Per germline, CDR1 ENHRY and CDR2 SYGVKD.

V gene TRBV6-2 or TRBV6-3 combines with J gene TRBJ1-6; a weak D match, TRBD1 (5 bases). Germline V lookup: CDR1 MNHEY, CDR2 SVGEGT. The CDR3 is made up of 15 amino acids. V lost 2 bases and J 9 bases, leaving 14 bases between the germline ends. For the CDR3, the DNA is TGTGCCAGCAGTTACGGGACGGAGCGAGGTTCACCCCTCCACTTT. Amino acid sequence: CASSYGTERGSPLHF.

The chain uses TRBV6-1 and TRBJ2-7; 7 bases match TRBD2. Per the germline V gene, CDR1 is MNHNS and CDR2 is SASEGT. Germline trimming cut 10 bases from V and 0 bases from J; bases unmatched to any gene: 18. The CDR3 loop spans 17 amino acids. The CDR3 DNA is TGTGCCACCCGTATAGTCAGCGGGACCTTTAGCTCCTACGAGCAGTACTTC. Protein sequence: CATRIVSGTFSSYEQYF.

The table lists this clonotype with many counts. The chain has TRBV30 and TRBJ2-2; maybe TRBD1 (5 bases). Looked up from germline, CDR1 is GTSNPN and CDR2 is SVGIG (reference sequence). This CDR3 has 15 amino acids. Trimming left V 0 bases short and J 3 bases short, with 11 bases between. CDR3 bases: TGTGCCTGGAGTGTCCAGTTCAGGGACACCGGGGAGCTGTTTTTT. This codes for CAWSVQFRDTGELFF.

For this clonotype: Since a much larger clone is just one base distant, this may be a read error. V usage is TRBV6-5 and J usage is TRBJ1-6; no clear D. This CDR3 contains 16 residues. Germline V gives CDR1 MNHEY, CDR2 SVGAGI. The CDR3 DNA follows: TGTGCCAGCAGTTCCTTAACTCCTTCCTATGATTCACCCCTCCACTTT. Protein: CASSSLTPSYDSPLHF.

V gene TRBV18 combines with J gene TRBJ1-3, with 7 bases aligning to TRBD1. There are 14 residues in the CDR3. Germline CDR1 is KGHSH and CDR2 is LQKENI. The V segment lost 6 bases and the J segment 4 bases; nucleotides outside the gene matches: 6. The CDR3 sequence: CASSKGAPGNTIYF. CDR3 in DNA: TGTGCCAGCTCTAAGGGGGCGCCGGGAAACACCATATATTTT.

This clonotype has at least ten counts. The chain is built from TRBV6-1 and TRBJ1-2, with 7 bases lining up with TRBD1. Losses at the gene ends were 5 bases for V and 0 bases for J; bases not matched to a gene: 6. The germline V gene encodes CDR1 MNHNS and CDR2 SASEGT. The CDR3 consists of 15 residues. The CDR3 loop reads CASSKPGTANYGYTF. The CDR3 DNA follows: TGTGCCAGCAGTAAGCCCGGGACAGCTAACTATGGCTACACCTTC.

This clonotype was recorded at least ten times. The chain combines TRBV6-1 with TRBJ1-2; perhaps TRBD1 as D (5 bases). The V gene lost 7 bases and the J gene lost 7 bases, with 16 bases spanning the gap. Germline-derived CDR1 and CDR2 are MNHNS and SASEGT. The CDR3 consists of 13 residues. The chain's CDR3 is CASTKTWGSGYTF. CDR3 in DNA: TGTGCCAGCACCAAAACATGGGGGAGTGGCTACACCTTC.

This clonotype came up many times. The CDR3 nucleotides read TGCAGTGCTAGAGATCGAAGCGGGCCCTCCTACAATGAGCAGTTCTTC. This translates into CSARDRSGPSYNEQFF. J is TRBJ2-1 and V is TRBV20-1, with D possibly being TRBD2 (6 bases). The CDR3 is 16 residues long. V dropped 0 bases and J dropped 0 bases, with 12 bases sitting between them. The V gene's germline CDR1 is DFQATT and CDR2 SNEGSKA (reference sequence).

The table lists this clonotype with many counts. This chain links TRBV14 with TRBJ2-3; D is unresolved. This CDR3 region has 17 residues. V was shortened by 0 bases and J by 4 bases, with 17 bases between the two germline ends. Germline assignment: CDR1 SGHDN and CDR2 FVKESK. DNA for the CDR3: TGTGCCAGCAGCCAAGACCTTCCTAGAATATCTTCAGATACGCAGTATTTT. Amino acids: CASSQDLPRISSDTQYF.

In its sample, this clonotype was seen many times. The chain joins TRBV5-1 to TRBJ2-1, with 9 nucleotides matching TRBD1. This CDR3 region has 18 residues. V lost 0 bases and J lost 7; bases outside the gene matches: 14. Per the germline V gene, CDR1 is SGHRS and CDR2 is YFSETQ. The CDR3 spells CASSLDAGTGIRVNEQFF. CDR3 in DNA: TGCGCCAGCAGCTTGGACGCCGGGACAGGGATTAGGGTGAATGAGCAGTTCTTC. The whole variable domain, remainder taken from reference TRBV5-1 and TRBJ2-1, is KAGVTQTPRYLIKTRGQQVTLSCSPISGHRSVSWYQQTPGQGLQFLFEYFSETQRNKGNFPGRFSGRQFSNSRSEMNVSTLELGDSALYLCASSLDAGTGIRVNEQFFGPGTRLTVL.